The T cell receptor (beta chain) under discussion was sequenced for a study of T-cell memory formation after mild COVID-19. Overall study findings and caveats: Memory cells collected pre-infection included some clones that later responded, suggesting cross-reactive memory joined.

CDR1 and CDR2 from the germline V gene are SGHVS and FQNEAQ. Losses at the gene ends were 4 bases for V and 9 bases for J; bases not matched to a gene: 20. The CDR3 sequence is 18 residues long. UMIs and sample barcodes were carried by the TCR alpha and TCR beta cDNA libraries that 5'RACE produced using constant-segment primers. TCRdb reprocessed the 5' RACE reads via MiXCR and lists one record per CDR3 protein. Among tens of thousands of distinct CDR3 sequences, over 15% were seen once, and the ten largest hold about 31%. Points on this clonotype: Its cognate antigen is unknown.

This clonotype was sampled from an adult woman who had mild COVID-19 (a few samples of this study predate the infection). Cell type and time point are not known. The specimen was PBMCs or a T cell subset sorted from them (not recorded which). The chain carries TRBV7-8 and TRBJ2-1; 8 nucleotides line up with TRBD1. CDR3 amino acids: CASSSRPSTGEPLGEQFF. The CDR3 DNA is TGTGCCAGCAGCTCCCGTCCCTCGACAGGGGAGCCCCTGGGTGAGCAGTTCTTC. The variable domain in full, with the rest retrieved from reference TRBV7-8 and TRBJ2-1, is GAGVSQSPRYKVAKRGQDVALRCDPISGHVSLFWYQQALGQGPEFLTYFQNEAQLDKSGLPSDRFFAERPEGSVSTLKIQRTQQEDSAVYLCASSSRPSTGEPLGEQFFGPGTRLTVL.